This T cell receptor (beta chain) was documented in a study of blood T cell repertoires in COVID-19. Method: immunoSEQ multiplex PCR; TCRdb's copy keeps in-frame clones and lacks some. The data hold about 340,000 clones, with almost 90% observed a single time. The CDR3 contains 14 residues. The V gene's germline CDR1 is LNHDA and CDR2 SQIVND (reference sequence). V was trimmed by 3 bases and J by 4 bases, leaving 11 bases between them. The sample taken for sequencing was peripheral blood. The rearrangement links TRBV19 to TRBJ2-3; D unclear. The TCR comes from a woman between 65 and 79 years old with COVID-19, enrolled during active disease. The CDR3, as DNA: TGTGCCAGTAGTATGGCAGGTTTGGCAGATACGCAGTATTTT. It is translated as CASSMAGLADTQYF.